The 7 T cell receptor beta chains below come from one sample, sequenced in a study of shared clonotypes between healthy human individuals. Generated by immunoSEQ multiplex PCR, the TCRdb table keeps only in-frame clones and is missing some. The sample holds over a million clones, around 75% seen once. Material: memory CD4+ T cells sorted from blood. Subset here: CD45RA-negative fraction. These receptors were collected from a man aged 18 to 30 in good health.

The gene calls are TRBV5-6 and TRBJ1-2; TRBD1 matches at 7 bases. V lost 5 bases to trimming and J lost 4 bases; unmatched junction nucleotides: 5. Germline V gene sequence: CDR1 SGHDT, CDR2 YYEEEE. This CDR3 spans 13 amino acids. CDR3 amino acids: CASRQTGVYGYTF. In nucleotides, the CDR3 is TGTGCCAGCAGACAAACAGGGGTCTATGGCTACACCTTC. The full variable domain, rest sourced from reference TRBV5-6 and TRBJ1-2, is DAGVTQSPTHLIKTRGQQVTLRCSPKSGHDTVSWYQQALGQGPQFIFQYYEEEERQRGNFPDRFSGHQFPNYSSELNVNALLLGDSALYLCASRQTGVYGYTFGSGTRLTVV.

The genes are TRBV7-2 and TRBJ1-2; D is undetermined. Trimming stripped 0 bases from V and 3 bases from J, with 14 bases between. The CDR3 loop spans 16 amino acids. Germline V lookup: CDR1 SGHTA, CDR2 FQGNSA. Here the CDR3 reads CASSLAGRMHDYGYTF. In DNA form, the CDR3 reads TGTGCCAGCAGCTTAGCAGGGAGGATGCACGACTATGGCTACACCTTC.

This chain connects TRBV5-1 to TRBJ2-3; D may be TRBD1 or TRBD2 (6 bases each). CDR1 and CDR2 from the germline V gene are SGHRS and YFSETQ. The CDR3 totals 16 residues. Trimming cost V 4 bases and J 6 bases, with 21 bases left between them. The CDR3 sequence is CASSTNPSGAGDTQYF. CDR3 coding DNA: TGCGCCAGCAGCACAAACCCTTCGGGGGCCGGGGATACGCAGTATTTT.

CDR3 in amino acids: CASSRTGNSYEQYF. The CDR3 nucleotides read TGTGCCAGCAGCAGGACAGGGAATTCCTACGAGCAGTACTTC. This chain joins TRBV5-4 and TRBJ2-7; 8 nucleotides match TRBD1. V lost 4 bases and J lost 1; bases outside the gene matches: 4. The CDR3 is 14 amino acids. Per the germline V gene, CDR1 is SGHNT and CDR2 is YYREEE (reference sequence).

The CDR3 DNA reads as TGTGCCAGCAGTCGGACAGTCTACAATGAGCAGTTCTTC. This gives the protein CASSRTVYNEQFF. The chain combines TRBV5-6 with TRBJ2-1, with D possibly matching TRBD1 (6 bases). Germline loops: CDR1 SGHDT, CDR2 YYEEEE. V was pared by 5 bases and J by 3 bases, with 9 bases between. The CDR3 is made up of 13 amino acids.

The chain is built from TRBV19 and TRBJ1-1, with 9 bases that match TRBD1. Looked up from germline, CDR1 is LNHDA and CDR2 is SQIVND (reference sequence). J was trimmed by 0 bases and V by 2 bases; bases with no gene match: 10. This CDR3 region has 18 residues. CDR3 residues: CASSILRGTGTMNTEAFF. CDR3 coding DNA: TGTGCCAGTAGTATATTGAGGGGGACAGGGACCATGAACACTGAAGCTTTCTTT.

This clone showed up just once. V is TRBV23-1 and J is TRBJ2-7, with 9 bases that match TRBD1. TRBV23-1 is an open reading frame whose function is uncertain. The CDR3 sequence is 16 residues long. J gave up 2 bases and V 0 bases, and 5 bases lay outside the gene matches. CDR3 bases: TGCGCCAGCAGTCAATCGCGACGGGACAGGGCCTACGAGCAGTACTTC. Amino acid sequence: CASSQSRRDRAYEQYF.